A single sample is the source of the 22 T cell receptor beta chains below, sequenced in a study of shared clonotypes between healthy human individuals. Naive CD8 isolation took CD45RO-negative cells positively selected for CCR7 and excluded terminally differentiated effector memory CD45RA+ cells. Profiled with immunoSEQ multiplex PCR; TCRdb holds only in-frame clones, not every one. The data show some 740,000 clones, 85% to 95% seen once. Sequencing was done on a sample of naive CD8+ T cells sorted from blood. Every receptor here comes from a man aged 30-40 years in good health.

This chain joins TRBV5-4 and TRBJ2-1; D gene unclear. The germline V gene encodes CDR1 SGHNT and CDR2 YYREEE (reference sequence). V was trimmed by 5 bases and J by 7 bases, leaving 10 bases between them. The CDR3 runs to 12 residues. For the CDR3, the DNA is TGTGCCAGCAGGCGCGCTTGGAATGAGCAGTTCTTC. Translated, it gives CASRRAWNEQFF.

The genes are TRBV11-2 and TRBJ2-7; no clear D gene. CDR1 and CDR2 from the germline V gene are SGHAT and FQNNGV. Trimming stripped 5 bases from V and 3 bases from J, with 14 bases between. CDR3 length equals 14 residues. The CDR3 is CASSGRGGNYEQYF. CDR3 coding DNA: TGTGCCAGCAGCGGACGCGGCGGAAACTACGAGCAGTACTTC.

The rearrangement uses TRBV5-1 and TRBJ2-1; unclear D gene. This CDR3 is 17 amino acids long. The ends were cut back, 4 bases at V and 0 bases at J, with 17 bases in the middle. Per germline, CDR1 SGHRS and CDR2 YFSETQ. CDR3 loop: CASSRGTTSSSYNEQFF. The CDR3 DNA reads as TGCGCCAGCAGCCGCGGAACTACCTCGAGCTCCTACAATGAGCAGTTCTTC.

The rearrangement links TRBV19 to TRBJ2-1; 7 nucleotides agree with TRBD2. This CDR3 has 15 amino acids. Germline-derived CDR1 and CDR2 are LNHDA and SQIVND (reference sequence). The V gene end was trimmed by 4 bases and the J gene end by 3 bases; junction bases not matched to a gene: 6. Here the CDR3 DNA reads TGTGCCAGTAGTACCATGACTAGCTTCTACAATGAGCAGTTCTTC. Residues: CASSTMTSFYNEQFF.

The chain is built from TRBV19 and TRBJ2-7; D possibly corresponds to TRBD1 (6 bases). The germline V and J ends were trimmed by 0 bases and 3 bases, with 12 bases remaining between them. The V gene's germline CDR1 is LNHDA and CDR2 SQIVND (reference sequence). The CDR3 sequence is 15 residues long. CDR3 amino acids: CASSIDSTGFYEQYF. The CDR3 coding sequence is TGTGCCAGTAGTATAGATTCGACAGGATTCTACGAGCAGTACTTC.

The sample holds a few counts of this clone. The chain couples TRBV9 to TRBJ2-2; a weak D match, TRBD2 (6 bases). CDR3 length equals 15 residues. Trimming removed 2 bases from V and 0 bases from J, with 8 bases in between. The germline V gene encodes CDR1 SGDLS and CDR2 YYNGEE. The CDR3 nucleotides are TGTGCCAGCAGCGTTGGACTAACGAACACCGGGGAGCTGTTTTTT. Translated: CASSVGLTNTGELFF.

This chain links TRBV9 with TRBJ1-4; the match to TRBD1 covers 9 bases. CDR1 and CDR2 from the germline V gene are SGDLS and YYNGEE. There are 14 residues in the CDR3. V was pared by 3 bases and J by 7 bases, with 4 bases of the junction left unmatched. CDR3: CASSAGTGPEKLFF. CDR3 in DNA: TGTGCCAGCAGCGCCGGGACAGGGCCTGAAAAACTGTTTTTT.

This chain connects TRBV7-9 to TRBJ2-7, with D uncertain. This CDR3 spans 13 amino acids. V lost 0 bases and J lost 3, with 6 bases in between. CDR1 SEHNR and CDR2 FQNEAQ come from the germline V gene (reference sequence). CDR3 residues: CASSLASNYEQYF. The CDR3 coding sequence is TGTGCCAGCAGCTTAGCGAGTAACTACGAGCAGTACTTC.

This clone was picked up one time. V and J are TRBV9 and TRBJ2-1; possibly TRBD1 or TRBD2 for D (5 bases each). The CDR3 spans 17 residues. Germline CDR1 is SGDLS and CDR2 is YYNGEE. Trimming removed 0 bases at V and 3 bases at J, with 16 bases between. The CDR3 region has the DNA TGTGCCAGCAGCGTAGGAAGGGGAGCGATTGACTACAATGAGCAGTTCTTC. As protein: CASSVGRGAIDYNEQFF.

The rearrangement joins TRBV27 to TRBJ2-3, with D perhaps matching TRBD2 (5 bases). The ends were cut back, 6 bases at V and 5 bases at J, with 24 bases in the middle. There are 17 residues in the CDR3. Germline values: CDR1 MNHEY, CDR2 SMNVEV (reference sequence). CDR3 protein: CASRDFPTLHRGDTQYF. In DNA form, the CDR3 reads TGTGCCAGCAGGGACTTTCCCACCCTGCATCGTGGAGATACGCAGTATTTT.

CDR3 protein: CASSIGAGGPDTQYF. CDR3 coding DNA: TGTGCCAGTAGTATTGGGGCGGGAGGGCCGGATACGCAGTATTTT. This sequence joins TRBV19 and TRBJ2-3, with TRBD2 identical over 9 bases. The CDR3 runs 15 residues. V shed 3 bases and J 6 bases; nucleotides not matched to a gene: 7. Germline V gene sequence: CDR1 LNHDA, CDR2 SQIVND (reference sequence).

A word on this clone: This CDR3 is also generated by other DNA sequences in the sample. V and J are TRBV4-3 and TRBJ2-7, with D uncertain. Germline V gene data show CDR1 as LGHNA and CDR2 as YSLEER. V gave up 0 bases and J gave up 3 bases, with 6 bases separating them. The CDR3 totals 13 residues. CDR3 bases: TGCGCCAGCAGCCAAGATAGAAGCTACGAGCAGTACTTC. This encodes CASSQDRSYEQYF.

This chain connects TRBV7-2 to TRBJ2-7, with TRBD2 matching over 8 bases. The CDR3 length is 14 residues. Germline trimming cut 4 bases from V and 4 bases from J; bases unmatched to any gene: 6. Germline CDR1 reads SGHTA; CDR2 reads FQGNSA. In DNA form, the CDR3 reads TGTGCCAGCAGCTCCCCGGGACTAGGTTACGAGCAGTACTTC. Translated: CASSSPGLGYEQYF.

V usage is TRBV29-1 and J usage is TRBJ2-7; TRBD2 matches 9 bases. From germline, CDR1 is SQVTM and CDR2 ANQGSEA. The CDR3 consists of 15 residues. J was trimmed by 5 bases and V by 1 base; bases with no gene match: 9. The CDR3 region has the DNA TGCAGCGTTGAAGCTCGTAGCGGGAGCTCTGACGAGCAGTACTTC. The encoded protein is CSVEARSGSSDEQYF.

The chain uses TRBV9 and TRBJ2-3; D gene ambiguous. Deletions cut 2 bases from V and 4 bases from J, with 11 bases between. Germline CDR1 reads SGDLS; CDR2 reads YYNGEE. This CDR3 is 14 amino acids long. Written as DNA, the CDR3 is TGTGCCAGCAGCGTGACCAGGCTAGCAGATACGCAGTATTTT. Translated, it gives CASSVTRLADTQYF.

The CDR3 DNA reads TGTGCCAGCAGCCATAACAGACAGCCCTGGGGGGACGAGCAGTACTTC. Protein: CASSHNRQPWGDEQYF. The genes are TRBV5-6 and TRBJ2-7; tentatively, D is TRBD2 (6 bases). The CDR3 spans 16 residues. In germline, CDR1 is SGHDT, CDR2 YYEEEE. The ends were cut back, 4 bases at V and 5 bases at J, with 22 bases in the middle. The full variable domain, in which reference TRBV5-6 and TRBJ2-7 provide the parts outside the CDR3, is DAGVTQSPTHLIKTRGQQVTLRCSPKSGHDTVSWYQQALGQGPQFIFQYYEEEERQRGNFPDRFSGHQFPNYSSELNVNALLLGDSALYLCASSHNRQPWGDEQYFGPGTRLTVT.

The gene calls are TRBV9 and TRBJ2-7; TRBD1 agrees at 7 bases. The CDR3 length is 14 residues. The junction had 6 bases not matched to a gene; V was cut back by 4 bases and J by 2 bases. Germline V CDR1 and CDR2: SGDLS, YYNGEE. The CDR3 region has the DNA TGTGCCAGCAGCCCCCCTGACAGGGCCTACGAGCAGTACTTC. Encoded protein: CASSPPDRAYEQYF.

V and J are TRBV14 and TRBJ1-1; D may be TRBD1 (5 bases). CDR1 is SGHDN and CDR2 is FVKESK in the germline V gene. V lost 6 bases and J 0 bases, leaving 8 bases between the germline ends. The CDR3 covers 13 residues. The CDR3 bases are TGTGCCAGCAGACAGGTCATGAACACTGAAGCTTTCTTT. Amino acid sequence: CASRQVMNTEAFF.

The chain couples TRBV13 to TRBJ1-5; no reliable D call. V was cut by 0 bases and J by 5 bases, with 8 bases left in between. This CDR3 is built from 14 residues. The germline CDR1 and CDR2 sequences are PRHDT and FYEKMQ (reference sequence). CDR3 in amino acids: CASSLGGHDQPQHF. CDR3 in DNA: TGTGCCAGCAGCTTAGGGGGCCATGATCAGCCCCAGCATTTT.

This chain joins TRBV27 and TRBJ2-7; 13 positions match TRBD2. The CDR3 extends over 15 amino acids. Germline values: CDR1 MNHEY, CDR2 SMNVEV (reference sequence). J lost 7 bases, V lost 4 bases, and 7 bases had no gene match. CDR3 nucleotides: TGTGCCAGCAGTTACCTGGGACTAGCGGGAAGGGAGCAGTACTTC. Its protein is CASSYLGLAGREQYF.

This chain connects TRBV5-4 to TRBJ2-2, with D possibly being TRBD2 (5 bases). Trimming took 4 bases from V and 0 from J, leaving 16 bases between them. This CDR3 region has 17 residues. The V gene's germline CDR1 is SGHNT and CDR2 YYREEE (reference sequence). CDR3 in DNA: TGTGCCAGCAGCCCCATAGGGAGCGAATCGAACACCGGGGAGCTGTTTTTT. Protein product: CASSPIGSESNTGELFF. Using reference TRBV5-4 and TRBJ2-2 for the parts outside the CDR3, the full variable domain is ETGVTQSPTHLIKTRGQQVTLRCSSQSGHNTVSWYQQALGQGPQFIFQYYREEENGRGNFPPRFSGLQFPNYSSELNVNALELDDSALYLCASSPIGSESNTGELFFGEGSRLTVL.

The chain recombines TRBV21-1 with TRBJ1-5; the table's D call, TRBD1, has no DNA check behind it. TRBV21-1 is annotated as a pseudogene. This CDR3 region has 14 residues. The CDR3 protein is CASSKDRVKQPQHF. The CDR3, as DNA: TGTGCCAGCAGCAAGGACAGGGTGAAGCAGCCCCAGCATTTT.